This passage covers 19 T cell receptor beta chains from one sample sequenced in a study of T-cell memory formation after mild COVID-19. TCRdb ran MiXCR on the 5' RACE reads and lists one entry per CDR3 protein. The table lists some 330,000 distinct CDR3 sequences, under 25% of them singletons. Sample: PBMCs or a T cell subset sorted from them (not recorded which). The receptors shown here come from an adult woman who had mild COVID-19 (a few samples of this study predate the infection). Cell type and time point are not known.

In its sample, this clonotype was seen a few times. The chain recombines TRBV5-1 with TRBJ1-1, with D possibly matching TRBD1 (5 bases). CDR3 length equals 14 residues. The V gene lost 0 bases and the J gene lost 7 bases, with 13 bases spanning the gap. The germline V gene encodes CDR1 SGHRS and CDR2 YFSETQ. CDR3 sequence: CASSLGRGFGEAFF. DNA of the CDR3: TGCGCCAGCAGCTTGGGGAGGGGATTCGGTGAAGCTTTCTTT.

The chain recombines TRBV12-3 or TRBV12-4 with TRBJ1-1, with D perhaps TRBD1 (6 bases). CDR3 length equals 16 residues. The V and J ends lost 3 bases and 3 bases respectively, with 17 bases between them. CDR3 in DNA: TGTGCCAGCAGTTTCACCAACAGGGATATCGACACTGAAGCTTTCTTT. This translates into CASSFTNRDIDTEAFF.

Many counts were recorded for this clonotype. The chain carries TRBV11-2 and TRBJ1-1; 7 nucleotides align to TRBD1. CDR3 length: 15 amino acids. J gave up 5 bases and V 6 bases, and 12 bases lay outside the gene matches. Looked up from germline, CDR1 is SGHAT and CDR2 is FQNNGV. The CDR3 reads CASSHNSGGKTEAFF. Written as DNA, the CDR3 is TGTGCCAGCAGTCATAATTCAGGGGGAAAGACTGAAGCTTTCTTT.

This clonotype showed up just a few times. This rearrangement joins TRBV4-2 to TRBJ2-7; 7 nucleotides match TRBD1. This CDR3 is 15 amino acids long. Germline V gene lookup returns CDR1 LGHNA and CDR2 YNFKEQ. V shed 1 base, J shed 6 bases, and the junction held 9 bases outside the gene matches. In nucleotides, the CDR3 is TGTGCCAGCAGCCAAGGCTTAGGGGGCCCATTCGAGCAGTACTTC. Its translation is CASSQGLGGPFEQYF.

The chain joins TRBV3-1 to TRBJ1-1, with D possibly matching TRBD1 (6 bases). Trimming shortened V by 4 bases and J by 5 bases, and 17 bases separated the two germline ends. This CDR3 contains 15 residues. The germline CDR1 and CDR2 sequences are LGHDT and YNNKEL (reference sequence). The CDR3 reads CASSPRSGAGTEAFF. CDR3 bases: TGTGCCAGCAGCCCACGCTCGGGGGCGGGAACTGAAGCTTTCTTT.

A few counts support this clonotype. V gene TRBV4-3 combines with J gene TRBJ2-1; D is perhaps TRBD2 (5 bases). Trimming left V 2 bases short and J 8 bases short, with 10 bases between. The CDR3 runs to 13 residues. Germline CDR1 and CDR2: LGHNA and YSLEER. CDR3 nucleotide sequence: TGCGCCAGCAGCCAATCTTCGAGGGATGAGCAGTTCTTC. It translates to CASSQSSRDEQFF.

This clonotype has a count of ten or more. The chain has TRBV6-1 and TRBJ2-5; 8 nucleotides agree with TRBD2. The CDR3 is 13 residues long. CDR1 is MNHNS and CDR2 is SASEGT in the germline V gene. With 3 bases clipped from V and 3 bases from J, the junction kept 0 bases outside the gene matches. CDR3 sequence: CASSEREEETQYF. DNA of the CDR3: TGTGCCAGCAGTGAGCGGGAGGAAGAGACCCAGTACTTC.

This clonotype showed up just a few times. V is TRBV19 and J is TRBJ1-2; 7 bases fit TRBD1. The germline V gene has CDR1 LNHDA and CDR2 SQIVND (reference sequence). The CDR3 consists of 14 residues. V lost 9 bases to trimming and J lost 4 bases; unmatched junction nucleotides: 11. Here the CDR3 reads CASQTGFAFYGYTF. The DNA for the CDR3 is TGTGCCAGCCAGACAGGGTTCGCTTTCTATGGCTACACCTTC.

This clonotype was recorded a few times. This sequence joins TRBV6-5 and TRBJ2-7; a possible D gene is TRBD2 (6 bases). Germline-derived CDR1 and CDR2 are MNHEY and SVGAGI. The CDR3 contains 13 residues. Between the trimmed V and J ends, which lost 5 bases and 4 bases, there was a span of 12 bases. The CDR3: CASSRGTLYEQYF. The CDR3 DNA follows: TGTGCCAGCAGTCGCGGGACCCTATACGAGCAGTACTTC.

The chain links TRBV4-3 to TRBJ1-2, with unresolved D. CDR1 and CDR2 (germline): LGHNA, YSLEER. The CDR3 has 14 amino acids. V gave up 1 base and J gave up 8 bases, with 14 bases separating them. The CDR3 coding sequence is TGCGCCAGCAGCCAAGTCGGCGTTAGAGGGGGCTACACCTTC. This codes for CASSQVGVRGGYTF.

This clonotype has only a few counts. The gene calls are TRBV11-2 and TRBJ2-2; 10 bases align to TRBD2. This CDR3 spans 17 amino acids. Germline loops: CDR1 SGHAT, CDR2 FQNNGV. Germline trimming cut 6 bases from V and 0 bases from J; bases unmatched to any gene: 7. Written as DNA, the CDR3 is TGTGCCAGCAGATCTCTAGCGGGAGCGGCGAACACCGGGGAGCTGTTTTTT. Its translation: CASRSLAGAANTGELFF.

This clonotype came up a few times. The gene calls are TRBV7-9 and TRBJ2-2, with D hard to call. The CDR3 length is 15 residues. The germline CDR1 and CDR2 sequences are SEHNR and FQNEAQ (reference sequence). V shed 5 bases and J shed 5 bases, with 15 bases lying between them. The DNA of the CDR3 is TGTGCCAGCAGCCCTACCGGTTGGGAAACCGGGGAGCTGTTTTTT. Protein: CASSPTGWETGELFF. Variable domain in full (rest from reference TRBV7-9 and TRBJ2-2): DTGVSQNPRHKITKRGQNVTFRCDPISEHNRLYWYRQTLGQGPEFLTYFQNEAQLEKSRLLSDRFSAERPKGSFSTLEIQRTEQGDSAMYLCASSPTGWETGELFFGEGSRLTVL.

In this sample, this clonotype turned up a few times. The chain carries TRBV6-5 and TRBJ1-4; 8 positions match TRBD1. Germline V gives CDR1 MNHEY, CDR2 SVGAGI. V trimming: 5 bases; J trimming: 7 bases; junction bases outside the gene matches: 9. The CDR3 spans 15 residues. The CDR3 here is CASSPDRGFGEKLFF. DNA for the CDR3: TGTGCCAGCAGTCCAGACAGGGGCTTTGGTGAAAAACTGTTTTTT.

This clonotype was seen more than once but under ten times. The chain links TRBV5-1 to TRBJ2-2; the D gene is possibly TRBD1 (6 bases). The V end was cut by 3 bases, the J end by 4 bases, with 19 bases between. Per the germline V gene, CDR1 is SGHRS and CDR2 is YFSETQ. This CDR3 has 17 residues. The CDR3 loop is CASSSDLRDILTGELFF. Here the CDR3 DNA reads TGCGCCAGCAGCTCGGACCTACGGGACATACTCACCGGGGAGCTGTTTTTT.

Only a few counts were recorded for this clonotype. The genes are TRBV4-1 and TRBJ2-1; 7 nucleotides match TRBD2. The CDR3 loop spans 15 amino acids. Trimming at V came to 4 bases and at J to 4 bases, leaving 7 bases not matched to a gene. CDR1 and CDR2 (germline): MGHRA, YSYEKL. The CDR3 sequence is CASSPSRGDYNEQFF. Written as DNA, the CDR3 is TGCGCCAGCAGCCCCTCTCGGGGGGATTACAATGAGCAGTTCTTC.

The chain has TRBV5-4 and TRBJ2-3; D not certain. Between the trimmed V and J ends, which lost 2 bases and 1 base, there was a span of 11 bases. The V gene's germline CDR1 is SGHNT and CDR2 YYREEE (reference sequence). The CDR3 sequence is 15 residues long. The CDR3 loop is CASSLPHRGTDTQYF. In nucleotides, the CDR3 is TGTGCCAGCAGCTTACCGCACCGAGGCACAGATACGCAGTATTTT.

The chain combines TRBV6-2 or TRBV6-3 with TRBJ2-7; TRBD1 or TRBD2 may be the D gene (5 bases each). Trimming removed 10 bases from V and 2 bases from J, with 12 bases in between. Germline loops: CDR1 MNHEY, CDR2 SVGEGT. CDR3 length: 12 amino acids. The CDR3 nucleotides read TGTGCCACCAGGGACCGGCCCTACGAGCAGTACTTC. It encodes CATRDRPYEQYF.

The genes are TRBV5-5 and TRBJ1-5; D remains ambiguous. Germline V lookup: CDR1 SGHKS, CDR2 YYEKEE (reference sequence). This CDR3 comprises 15 residues. Trimming left V 0 bases short and J 0 bases short, with 7 bases between. CDR3 residues: CASSLGSNSNQPQHF. The CDR3 DNA is TGTGCCAGCAGCTTGGGCTCCAATAGCAATCAGCCCCAGCATTTT.

The chain has TRBV7-2 and TRBJ2-6; weak D call: TRBD1 (6 bases). This CDR3 has 15 amino acids. V was pared by 4 bases and J by 4 bases, with 11 bases between. Germline values: CDR1 SGHTA, CDR2 FQGNSA. The CDR3, as DNA: TGTGCCAGCAGCTACGGGACACCGGGGGCCAACGTCCTGACTTTC. Translating it yields CASSYGTPGANVLTF.